What follows are 20 T cell receptor beta chains derived from one specimen sequenced in a study of shared clonotypes between healthy human individuals. TCRdb keeps only in-frame clones here, not all; method: immunoSEQ multiplex PCR. The sample has 450,000 to 550,000 clones, 79% seen once. Specimen: PBMCs. Source of these receptors: a woman aged 40 to 49 in good health. Some clones in this sample may be carry-over from other donors' samples.

The chain is built from TRBV15 and TRBJ2-1; D gene ambiguous. This CDR3 has 14 amino acids. CDR1 and CDR2 from the germline V gene are LNHNV and YYDKDF (reference sequence). V gave up 5 bases and J gave up 9 bases, with 17 bases separating them. The CDR3 sequence: CATSSLGSSGEQFF. CDR3 nucleotide sequence: TGTGCCACCAGCTCCTTAGGCTCCAGTGGTGAGCAGTTCTTC.

In the case of this clone: Other nucleotide sequences in the sample specify the same CDR3. V usage is TRBV6-1 and J usage is TRBJ2-3; 9 bases are shared with TRBD2. This CDR3 has 16 amino acids. The V gene end was trimmed by 0 bases and the J gene end by 6 bases; junction bases not matched to a gene: 7. Germline-derived CDR1 and CDR2 are MNHNS and SASEGT. CDR3 coding DNA: TGTGCCAGCAGTGAAGCGCGCTTAGCGGGAGCGGATACGCAGTATTTT. This sequence encodes CASSEARLAGADTQYF.

CDR3 residues: CASSRGTGGALNEQFF. In DNA form, the CDR3 reads TGTGCCAGCAGCCGCGGCACAGGGGGGGCGTTGAATGAGCAGTTCTTC. The chain combines TRBV4-2 with TRBJ2-1, with a weak D call TRBD1 (8 bases). This CDR3 has 16 amino acids. The germline V gene encodes CDR1 LGHNA and CDR2 YNFKEQ. Trimming shortened V by 4 bases and J by 7 bases, and 20 bases separated the two germline ends.

V usage is TRBV2 and J usage is TRBJ2-4; the D is unclear. CDR1 is SNHLY, CDR2 FYNNEI, per germline. V gave up 9 bases and J gave up 7 bases, with 16 bases separating them. This CDR3 has 13 amino acids. CDR3 DNA: TGTGCCAGGTTAGGACCCCAAGGGAACATTCAGTACTTC. Its protein product is CARLGPQGNIQYF.

The J gene is TRBJ2-7, the V gene TRBV18; TRBD2 matches at 8 bases. Germline V gives CDR1 KGHSH, CDR2 LQKENI. This CDR3 contains 14 residues. V shed 2 bases, J shed 2 bases, and the junction held 2 bases outside the gene matches. The CDR3 sequence is CASSPGGGTYEQYF. CDR3 sequence (DNA): TGTGCCAGCTCACCAGGCGGGGGGACCTACGAGCAGTACTTC.

The chain couples TRBV28 to TRBJ2-1, with D perhaps matching TRBD2 (5 bases). The length of the CDR3 is 16 residues. The V gene lost 6 bases and the J gene lost 5 bases, with 20 bases spanning the gap. In germline, CDR1 is MDHEN, CDR2 SYDVKM. The CDR3 loop is CASSPASMEENNEQFF. The DNA of the CDR3 is TGTGCCAGCAGCCCGGCTTCTATGGAGGAGAACAATGAGCAGTTCTTC.

The rearrangement links TRBV10-3 to TRBJ2-6; 7 bases match TRBD2. Germline CDR1 and CDR2: ENHRY and SYGVKD. The CDR3 has 16 amino acids. V lost 0 bases, J lost 2 bases, and 1 base stayed unmatched. CDR3 residues: CAISESSGAGANVLTF. CDR3 DNA sequence: TGTGCCATCAGTGAGTCGAGCGGGGCTGGGGCCAACGTCCTGACTTTC.

On this clone itself: It differs at one base from a far larger clone, so likely a read error. The sample holds other DNA sequences that translate to the same CDR3. This chain connects TRBV5-1 to TRBJ2-1; TRBD2 matches at 12 bases. Germline values: CDR1 SGHRS, CDR2 YFSETQ. The length of the CDR3 is 15 residues. J was trimmed by 6 bases and V by 0 bases; bases with no gene match: 1. CDR3 region: CASSLGLAGVNEQFF. DNA for the CDR3: TGCGCCAGCAGCTTGGGACTAGCGGGAGTCAATGAGCAGTTCTTC.

This chain joins TRBV27 and TRBJ2-7, with D tentatively TRBD2 (6 bases). Germline V gene data show CDR1 as MNHEY and CDR2 as SMNVEV (reference sequence). The CDR3 loop spans 14 amino acids. The ends were cut back, 10 bases at V and 3 bases at J, with 19 bases in the middle. CDR3 nucleotides: TGTGCCAACCCCCCGGGACTGAAACACTACGAGCAGTACTTC. It encodes CANPPGLKHYEQYF.

The chain joins TRBV4-2 to TRBJ2-3; the D gene is possibly TRBD2 (5 bases). Germline CDR1 is LGHNA and CDR2 is YNFKEQ. This CDR3 has 16 residues. Trimming cost V 0 bases and J 4 bases, with 14 bases left between them. The CDR3 bases are TGTGCCAGCAGCCAAGACCTGACTCGCGGGTCAGATACGCAGTATTTT. Its translation: CASSQDLTRGSDTQYF.

The rearrangement links TRBV7-2 to TRBJ2-3; TRBD2 matches 7 bases. CDR3 length: 14 residues. Germline loops: CDR1 SGHTA, CDR2 FQGNSA. V trimming: 5 bases; J trimming: 5 bases; junction bases outside the gene matches: 7. DNA for the CDR3: TGTGCCAGCAGCCCTCGGGGGAGGGGAGATACGCAGTATTTT. Its protein product is CASSPRGRGDTQYF.

The chain joins TRBV10-3 to TRBJ2-1; a possible D gene is TRBD1 (5 bases). In germline, CDR1 is ENHRY, CDR2 SYGVKD. The CDR3 has 12 amino acids. V lost 8 bases, J lost 6 bases, and 11 bases lay in between. This CDR3 reads CAIGAIPNEQFF. In DNA form, the CDR3 reads TGTGCCATCGGGGCCATCCCCAATGAGCAGTTCTTC.

CDR3 DNA: TGCGCCAGCAGCCCTGCCGGACTAGCGGGAGTTTACGAGCAGTACTTC. Protein product: CASSPAGLAGVYEQYF. This chain links TRBV5-1 with TRBJ2-5; 13 nucleotides align to TRBD2. The J call is in doubt because the DNA end fits TRBJ2-7 better. The CDR3 length is 16 residues. CDR1 SGHRS and CDR2 YFSETQ come from the germline V gene.

This clone was observed a few times. The rearrangement links TRBV7-2 to TRBJ2-3; 10 nucleotides line up with TRBD2. The CDR3 spans 17 residues. V gave up 2 bases and J gave up 5 bases; unmatched junction bases: 10. From germline, CDR1 is SGHTA and CDR2 FQGNSA. In nucleotides, the CDR3 is TGTGCCAGCAGCTTAAGCTCTAGCGGGAGACGTAAAGATACGCAGTATTTT. Translation: CASSLSSSGRRKDTQYF.

The chain recombines TRBV7-2 with TRBJ2-5, with D possibly being TRBD1 (8 bases). With 1 base removed from V and 10 bases from J, the gap between germline ends came to 13 bases. Germline V CDR1 and CDR2: SGHTA, FQGNSA. The CDR3 length is 13 residues. The CDR3 loop reads CASSLEHRGGQYF. The CDR3 region has the DNA TGTGCCAGCAGCTTAGAACACAGGGGGGGCCAGTACTTC.

Turning to this clone: One junction end disagrees with the germline gene, perhaps due to a read error. The V and J genes are TRBV4-1 and TRBJ2-3, with 9 bases identical to TRBD2. Germline CDR1 MGHRA, CDR2 YSYEKL. The CDR3 runs 17 residues. CDR3 in DNA: TGCGCCCGCAGCCGCCTGGGGGCGGGAGGGGTCACAGATACGCAGTATTTT. The encoded protein is CARSRLGAGGVTDTQYF.

J is TRBJ2-3 and V is TRBV10-3, with a weak D call TRBD2 (5 bases). Trimming cost V 3 bases and J 5 bases, with 6 bases left between them. Per germline, CDR1 ENHRY and CDR2 SYGVKD. This CDR3 spans 12 amino acids. The CDR3 sequence: CAISDREDTQYF. In DNA form, the CDR3 reads TGTGCCATCAGTGATCGGGAAGATACGCAGTATTTT.

The chain carries TRBV6-1 and TRBJ2-5, with D perhaps TRBD2 (7 bases). The CDR3 is made up of 15 amino acids. The V and J ends lost 7 bases and 5 bases respectively, with 20 bases between them. Germline loops: CDR1 MNHNS, CDR2 SASEGT. DNA of the CDR3: TGTGCCAGCACCCCAGGGGCTAGCGGTTGGGAGACCCAGTACTTC. Translation gives CASTPGASGWETQYF.

The table lists this clone with a count of one. This sequence joins TRBV5-6 and TRBJ1-5, with TRBD1 matching over 7 bases. The CDR3 has 14 amino acids. The V and J ends lost 2 bases and 7 bases, in that order; junction bases with no gene match: 6. Per germline, CDR1 SGHDT and CDR2 YYEEEE. The chain's CDR3 is CASSFGRTGQPQHF. Written as DNA, the CDR3 is TGTGCCAGCAGCTTCGGGAGGACAGGACAGCCCCAGCATTTT.

The chain links TRBV28 to TRBJ2-5, with D unresolved. Trimming cost V 10 bases and J 5 bases, with 23 bases left between them. This CDR3 contains 15 residues. Germline V lookup: CDR1 MDHEN, CDR2 SYDVKM. The CDR3 nucleotides are TGTGCCACCCGAACCAGACTGGCCAGCCTGGAGACCCAGTACTTC. This sequence encodes CATRTRLASLETQYF.